This T cell receptor (beta chain) is from a study of blood T cells in healthy people across ages. In this sample, this clonotype turned up a few times. Using a J-beta primer mix together with a sample-barcoded 5' primer, a second PCR was run for 7 to 11 cycles. Carrying 12 random nucleotides, a template-switch adaptor labeled each individual cDNA molecule. TCRdb used MiXCR to reprocess the 5' RACE reads, holding one entry per CDR3 protein. The sample shows 1.6 million or so distinct CDR3 sequences, around 35% of them seen only once. The receptor was derived from a woman aged 25 to 39 in good health. Material for sequencing was blood.

The CDR3 sequence is CASSLAPGQALYGYTF. The DNA for the CDR3 is TGCGCCAGCAGCTTGGCCCCGGGACAGGCCCTCTATGGCTACACCTTC. The chain recombines TRBV5-1 with TRBJ1-2; TRBD1 matches 8 bases. The CDR3 runs to 16 residues. Germline loops: CDR1 SGHRS, CDR2 YFSETQ. J lost 4 bases, V lost 0 bases, and 8 bases had no gene match.